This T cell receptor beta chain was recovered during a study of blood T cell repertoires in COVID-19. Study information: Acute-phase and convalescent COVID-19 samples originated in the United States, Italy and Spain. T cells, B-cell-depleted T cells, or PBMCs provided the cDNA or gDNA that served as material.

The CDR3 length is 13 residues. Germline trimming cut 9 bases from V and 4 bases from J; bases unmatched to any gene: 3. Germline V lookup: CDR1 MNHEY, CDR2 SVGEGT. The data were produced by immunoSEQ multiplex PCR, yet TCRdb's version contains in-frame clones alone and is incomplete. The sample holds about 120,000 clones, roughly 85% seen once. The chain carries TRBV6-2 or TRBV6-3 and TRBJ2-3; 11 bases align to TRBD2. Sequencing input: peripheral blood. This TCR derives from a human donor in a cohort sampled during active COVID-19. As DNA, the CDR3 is TGTGCCAGTAGCGGGGGGGCCCCAGATACGCAGTATTTT. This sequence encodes CASSGGAPDTQYF.